This TCR beta chain was sequenced during a study of control samples from healthy donors and cancer patients. The CDR3 runs 15 residues. The V and J ends lost 8 bases and 4 bases respectively, with 21 bases between them. The V gene's germline CDR1 is MNHNS and CDR2 SASEGT. This clone was seen only once. Libraries were prepared by immunoSEQ multiplex PCR; TCRdb keeps only in-frame clonotypes and omits some of them. The table records about 120,000 clones, around 90% of them present only once. The sample consisted of blood. The sequence derives from a young man in good health. V usage is TRBV6-1 and J usage is TRBJ2-7; D perhaps matches TRBD2 (7 bases). The CDR3 is CASSTWGRGLYEQYF. The CDR3, as DNA: TGTGCCAGCTCAACGTGGGGGCGGGGGTTATACGAGCAGTACTTC.